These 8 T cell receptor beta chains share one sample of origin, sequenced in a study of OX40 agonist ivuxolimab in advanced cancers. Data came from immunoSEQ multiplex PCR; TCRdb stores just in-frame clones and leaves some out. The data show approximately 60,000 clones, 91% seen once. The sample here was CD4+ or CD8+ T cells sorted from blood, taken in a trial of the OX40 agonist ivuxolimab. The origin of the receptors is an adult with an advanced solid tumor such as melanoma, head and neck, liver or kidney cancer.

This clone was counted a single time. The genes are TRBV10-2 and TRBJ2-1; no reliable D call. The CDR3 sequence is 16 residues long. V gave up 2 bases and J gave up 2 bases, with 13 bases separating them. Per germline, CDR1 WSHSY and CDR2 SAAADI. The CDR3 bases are TGCGCCAGCAGTGAGCCAGACCGCAACCCCTACAATGAGCAGTTCTTC. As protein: CASSEPDRNPYNEQFF.

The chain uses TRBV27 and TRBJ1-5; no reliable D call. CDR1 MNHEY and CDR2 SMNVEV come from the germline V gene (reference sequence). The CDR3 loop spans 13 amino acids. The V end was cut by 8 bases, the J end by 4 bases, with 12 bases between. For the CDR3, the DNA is TGTGCCAGCTCCTTCGGGGAGAATCAGCCCCAGCATTTT. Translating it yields CASSFGENQPQHF.

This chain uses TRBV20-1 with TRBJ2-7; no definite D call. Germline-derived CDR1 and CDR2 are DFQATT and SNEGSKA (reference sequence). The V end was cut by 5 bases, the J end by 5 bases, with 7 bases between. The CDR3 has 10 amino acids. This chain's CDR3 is CSAGSHEQYF. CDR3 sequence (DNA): TGCAGTGCTGGTTCACACGAGCAGTACTTC.

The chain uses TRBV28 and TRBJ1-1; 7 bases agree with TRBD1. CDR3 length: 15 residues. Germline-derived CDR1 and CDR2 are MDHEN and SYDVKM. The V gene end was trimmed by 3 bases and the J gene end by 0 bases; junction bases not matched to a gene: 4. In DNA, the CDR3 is TGTGCCAGCAGTTTCGGAGGGACAGTGAACACTGAAGCTTTCTTT. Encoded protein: CASSFGGTVNTEAFF.

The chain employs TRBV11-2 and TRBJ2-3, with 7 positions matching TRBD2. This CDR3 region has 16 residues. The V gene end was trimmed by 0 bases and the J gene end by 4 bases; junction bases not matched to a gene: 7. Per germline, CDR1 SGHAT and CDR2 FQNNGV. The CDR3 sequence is CASSLEVAGQSDTQYF. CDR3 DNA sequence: TGTGCCAGCAGCTTAGAGGTAGCGGGTCAGTCAGATACGCAGTATTTT.

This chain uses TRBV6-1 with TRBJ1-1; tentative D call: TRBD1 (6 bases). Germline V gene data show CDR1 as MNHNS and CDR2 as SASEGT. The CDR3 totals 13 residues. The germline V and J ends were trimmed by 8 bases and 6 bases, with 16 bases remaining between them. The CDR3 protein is CASGGAHVAEAFF. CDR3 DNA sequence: TGTGCCAGCGGGGGGGCGCATGTAGCTGAAGCTTTCTTT.

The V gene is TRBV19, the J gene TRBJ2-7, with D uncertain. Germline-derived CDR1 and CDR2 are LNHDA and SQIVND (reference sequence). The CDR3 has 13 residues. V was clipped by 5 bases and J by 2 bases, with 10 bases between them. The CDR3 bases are TGTGCCAGTAGTGTAGCAGGAACCTACGAGCAGTACTTC. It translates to CASSVAGTYEQYF.

As DNA, the CDR3 is TGCGCCAGCAGCCTGGACAGAATGGGCACTGAAGCTTTCTTT. This encodes CASSLDRMGTEAFF. The V gene is TRBV10-1, the J gene TRBJ1-1; TRBD1 is a possible D gene (6 bases). CDR3 length equals 14 residues. Germline CDR1 is WNHNN and CDR2 is SYGVQD (reference sequence). V was pared by 6 bases and J by 4 bases, with 15 bases between.